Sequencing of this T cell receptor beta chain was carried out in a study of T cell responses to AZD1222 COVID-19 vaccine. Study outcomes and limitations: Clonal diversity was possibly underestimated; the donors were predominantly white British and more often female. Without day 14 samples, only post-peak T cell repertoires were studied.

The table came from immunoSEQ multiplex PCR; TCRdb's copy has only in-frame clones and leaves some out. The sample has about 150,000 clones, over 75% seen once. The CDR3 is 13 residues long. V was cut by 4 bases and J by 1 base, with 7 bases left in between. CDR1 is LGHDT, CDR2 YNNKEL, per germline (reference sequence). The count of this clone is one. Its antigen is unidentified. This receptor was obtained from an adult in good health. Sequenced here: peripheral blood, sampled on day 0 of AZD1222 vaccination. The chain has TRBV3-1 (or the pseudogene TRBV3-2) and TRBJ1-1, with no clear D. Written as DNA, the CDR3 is TGTGCCAGCAGCCCTAAACGGAACACTGAAGCTTTCTTT. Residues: CASSPKRNTEAFF.